This T cell receptor (beta chain) was observed in a study of technical replicates of blood from several donors. The CDR3 is made up of 15 amino acids. CDR1 is SGHRS and CDR2 is YFSETQ in the germline V gene. The J segment lost 8 bases and the V segment lost 0 bases, leaving 5 bases of the junction unmatched. Clones were sequenced by immunoSEQ multiplex PCR, and TCRdb holds only the in-frame ones, with some missing. The sample records around 80,000 clones, more than 95% being singletons. The TCR originated in a human donor in good health. The chain couples TRBV5-1 to TRBJ2-4, with TRBD2 matching over 10 bases. The sequenced material came from T cells isolated from PBMCs. CDR3 nucleotide sequence: TGCGCCAGCAGCTTGGGGGCTAGCGGGAGTGACATTCAGTACTTC. Protein product: CASSLGASGSDIQYF.